Listed below are T cell receptor beta chains from one sample, sequenced in a study of blood T cell repertoires in COVID-19. Using immunoSEQ multiplex PCR, the repertoire was profiled, and TCRdb retains in-frame clones only, with some absent. The table has roughly 410,000 clones, 80% to 90% seen once. The sequenced sample was peripheral blood. The receptors shown here come from a woman aged 55-70 years with COVID-19, enrolled during active disease. Each CDR3 is given with its conserved first and last residue. Each record gives: J gene, clone size, V gene, D gene, CDR3 DNA, CDR3 protein. D genes are given only for firm matches. Expanded clones are given a class, and other clones once, few, many or no size at all.

J: TRBJ2-2; size: NA; V: TRBV29-1; D: NA; DNA: TGCAGCGTTGTTCTACAGGGGAACACCGGGGAGCTGTTTTTT; CDR3: CSVVLQGNTGELFF
J: TRBJ1-2; size: once; V: TRBV6-5; D: TRBD1; DNA: TGTGCCAGCAGTTTTACAGGGGATACTGGCTACACCTTC; CDR3: CASSFTGDTGYTF
J: TRBJ1-2; size: NA; V: TRBV19; D: TRBD1; DNA: TGTGCCAGTAGTGCCTCGGGACAGCCGACTAACTATGGCTACACCTTC; CDR3: CASSASGQPTNYGYTF
J: TRBJ2-3; size: NA; V: TRBV9; D: TRBD2; DNA: TGTGCCAGCAGCGTTGCAAGCGGGGGGGCAACAGATACGCAGTATTTT; CDR3: CASSVASGGATDTQYF
J: TRBJ2-7; size: once; V: TRBV5-1; D: NA; DNA: TGCGCCAGCAGCTTCGGTCAGGGGATCCACGAGCAGTACTTC; CDR3: CASSFGQGIHEQYF
J: TRBJ1-4; size: NA; V: TRBV14; D: TRBD1; DNA: TGTGCCAGCAGCCAAGGACAGGGGGCGGCTAATGAAAAACTGTTTTTT; CDR3: CASSQGQGAANEKLFF
J: TRBJ2-3; size: once; V: TRBV24-1; D: TRBD2; DNA: TGTGCCACCAGTGAGGCGGGAGCTAGCACAGATACGCAGTATTTT; CDR3: CATSEAGASTDTQYF
J: TRBJ1-5; size: NA; V: TRBV19; D: NA; DNA: TGTGCCAGTAAACCGGGGGATTATAGCAATCAGCCCCAGCATTTT; CDR3: CASKPGDYSNQPQHF
J: TRBJ2-7; size: NA; V: TRBV3-1/TRBV3-2; D: TRBD2; DNA: TGTGCCAGCAGCCAAGACGGGAGGAGCTCCTACGAGCAGTACTTC; CDR3: CASSQDGRSSYEQYF
J: TRBJ1-1; size: NA; V: TRBV6-5; D: TRBD1; DNA: TGTGCCAGCATGGGGACAGGCGTGGGGAACACTGAAGCTTTCTTT; CDR3: CASMGTGVGNTEAFF
J: TRBJ2-5; size: NA; V: TRBV5-5; D: TRBD2; DNA: TGTGCCAGCAGCTGGACTAGCGGGGGGACACAAGAGACCCAGTACTTC; CDR3: CASSWTSGGTQETQYF
J: TRBJ1-5; size: NA; V: TRBV6-1; D: NA; DNA: TGTGCCAGCAGGGAAACAGAAGCTCATAGCAATCAGCCCCAGCATTTT; CDR3: CASRETEAHSNQPQHF
J: TRBJ1-2; size: NA; V: TRBV5-1; D: TRBD1; DNA: TGCGCCAGCAGCTCTGGGACAGAAAAGTATGGCTACACCTTC; CDR3: CASSSGTEKYGYTF
J: TRBJ1-2; size: NA; V: TRBV6-5; D: NA; DNA: TGTGCCAGCAGTTACTCGAATTTCGGGGCTAACTATGGCTACACCTTC; CDR3: CASSYSNFGANYGYTF
J: TRBJ2-6; size: NA; V: TRBV27; D: NA; DNA: TGTGCCAGCAGTTATACTGGGGCCAACGTCCTGACTTTC; CDR3: CASSYTGANVLTF
J: TRBJ1-5; size: NA; V: TRBV28; D: NA; DNA: TGTGCCAGCAGCCCCCCGAATCAGCCCCAGCATTTT; CDR3: CASSPPNQPQHF
J: TRBJ2-1; size: NA; V: TRBV15; D: NA; DNA: TGTGCCACCAGCAACGGTTTTGGGGGGAATGAGCAGTTCTTC; CDR3: CATSNGFGGNEQFF
J: TRBJ1-3; size: few; V: TRBV11-2; D: NA; DNA: TGTGCCAGCAGCTTAGGAGGCGCATCTGGAAACACCATATATTTT; CDR3: CASSLGGASGNTIYF
J: TRBJ1-4; size: once; V: TRBV5-1; D: NA; DNA: TGCGCCAGCAGCGCGGGGACCCAAGGACGAAGGAAACTGTTTTTT; CDR3: CASSAGTQGRRKLFF
J: TRBJ2-1; size: NA; V: TRBV7-2; D: NA; DNA: TGTGCCAGCAGCTTAAGATCCGGTCAGGGCCCCTACAATGAGCAGTTCTTC; CDR3: CASSLRSGQGPYNEQFF
J: TRBJ1-2; size: NA; V: TRBV10-2; D: NA; DNA: TGCGCCAGCAGTGGTGGGGGGACGCGGGGCTTCTATGGCTACACCTTC; CDR3: CASSGGGTRGFYGYTF
J: TRBJ2-7; size: NA; V: TRBV11-2; D: TRBD1; DNA: TGTGCCACCGGACAGGTCTACGAGCAGTACTTC; CDR3: CATGQVYEQYF
J: TRBJ2-5; size: NA; V: TRBV2; D: TRBD2; DNA: TGTGCCAGCAGAAAAACCGGGGGGGCGGAGACCCAGTACTTC; CDR3: CASRKTGGAETQYF
J: TRBJ2-5; size: NA; V: TRBV11-2; D: TRBD2; DNA: TGTGCCAGCAGCACACGACAAGGACTAGCGGGGGCCGAGACCCAGTACTTC; CDR3: CASSTRQGLAGAETQYF
J: TRBJ2-7; size: NA; V: TRBV19; D: TRBD2; DNA: TGTGCCAGTAGTATAGCTGGTAGCGGGGGGAATAGCTCCTACGAGCAGTACTTC; CDR3: CASSIAGSGGNSSYEQYF
J: TRBJ2-1; size: NA; V: TRBV20-1; D: NA; DNA: TGCAGTGCTAGTAGAGGGTCCAGCTCCTACAATGAGCAGTTCTTC; CDR3: CSASRGSSSYNEQFF
J: TRBJ1-2; size: NA; V: TRBV7-3; D: TRBD1; DNA: TGTGCCAGCAGCCCACAGGGGGCGCGTGGCTACACCTTC; CDR3: CASSPQGARGYTF
J: TRBJ1-4; size: NA; V: TRBV2; D: NA; DNA: TGTGCCAGCAGTGATCAGGGACTCTCCCGGGAAAAACTGTTTTTT; CDR3: CASSDQGLSREKLFF
J: TRBJ1-6; size: NA; V: TRBV28; D: NA; DNA: TGTGCCAGCAGTTCCTCTGCCGAGGGCGCTTCACCCCTCCACTTT; CDR3: CASSSSAEGASPLHF
J: TRBJ1-4; size: NA; V: TRBV4-1; D: NA; DNA: TGCGCCAGCAGCCCCTTTGTTGAAAAACTGTTTTTT; CDR3: CASSPFVEKLFF
J: TRBJ1-6; size: NA; V: TRBV4-2; D: NA; DNA: TGTGCCAGCAGCCAAGTTGGGTCAGGGGTCGGGTCCTATAATTCACCCCTCCACTTT; CDR3: CASSQVGSGVGSYNSPLHF
J: TRBJ2-2; size: NA; V: TRBV7-8; D: TRBD2; DNA: TGTGCCAGCAGCTCCCCCGAGGGACTATACACCGGGGAGCTGTTTTTT; CDR3: CASSSPEGLYTGELFF
J: TRBJ2-3; size: NA; V: TRBV5-6; D: TRBD1; DNA: TGTGCCAGCAGTTTCCTACAGGGGGGCCATACGCAGTATTTT; CDR3: CASSFLQGGHTQYF
J: TRBJ1-4; size: NA; V: TRBV18; D: TRBD1; DNA: TGTGCCAGCTCACCGCTCACCGGGACAGGGGGCTCTAGTAATGAAAAACTGTTTTTT; CDR3: CASSPLTGTGGSSNEKLFF
J: TRBJ1-2; size: NA; V: TRBV28; D: NA; DNA: TGTGCCAGCAGTTCAAAACTCCCCGGGGGCTATGGCTACACCTTC; CDR3: CASSSKLPGGYGYTF
J: TRBJ1-1; size: once; V: TRBV19; D: NA; DNA: TGTGCCAGTAGTCCCCCCAGGCCCAACACTGAAGCTTTCTTT; CDR3: CASSPPRPNTEAFF
J: TRBJ1-4; size: few; V: TRBV18; D: NA; DNA: TGTGCCAGCTCACCGGGACGGGAGTTTGGAAAACTGTTTTTT; CDR3: CASSPGREFGKLFF
J: TRBJ2-1; size: NA; V: TRBV5-1; D: TRBD2; DNA: TGCGCCAGCAGCAGCTCTAGCGGGGGGGCCAATAATGAGCAGTTCTTC; CDR3: CASSSSSGGANNEQFF
J: TRBJ2-5; size: NA; V: TRBV15; D: NA; DNA: TGTGCCACCAGCAGGTCCCCCGAAGAGACCCAGTACTTC; CDR3: CATSRSPEETQYF
J: TRBJ2-2; size: NA; V: TRBV5-1; D: NA; DNA: TGCGCCAGCAGCTTGGCCGGTCAGGCGAACACCGGGGAGCTGTTTTTT; CDR3: CASSLAGQANTGELFF
J: TRBJ1-1; size: NA; V: TRBV18; D: NA; DNA: TGTGCCAGCTCACCCGCCTCTGAGATGAACACTGAAGCTTTCTTT; CDR3: CASSPASEMNTEAFF